This T cell receptor (beta chain) stems from a study of T cell clusters in autoimmune cytopenias. Whole-study results and caveats: Primary autoimmune cytopenia patients seemingly lacked the physiological T cell clusters found in healthy donors. Exclusive TRB clusters were approximately 3-fold more numerous in healthy donors than in active autoimmune hepatitis. The T cell clusters came from computational analysis alone and lack functional validation.

TRB amplification used around 270 ng of peripheral blood genomic DNA. A note on this clonotype: The antigen remains unidentified.

TRB rearrangements were amplified by touch-down multiplex PCR with mixed TRB-A/B primers. After re-calling the multiplex PCR reads, TCRdb lists one entry per CDR3 protein, DNA absent. This sample's clone table lists about 5,900 distinct CDR3 sequences. The CDR3 covers 13 residues. Germline CDR1 SEHNR, CDR2 FQNEAQ (reference sequence). The receptor was isolated from a human donor with an autoimmune cytopenia or autoimmune hepatitis (not recorded which). The sequencing sample was made of peripheral blood. V is TRBV7-9 and J is TRBJ2-5. The CDR3 loop reads CASSLPAQETQYF.